This T cell receptor (beta chain) was found in a study of blood T cell repertoires in COVID-19. Clones were read by immunoSEQ multiplex PCR, and TCRdb kept only the in-frame ones, dropping some. Of over 110,000 clones in the sample, approximately 86% were seen once. The CDR3 sequence is 16 residues long. Germline CDR1 and CDR2: MDHEN and SYDVKM. Trimming cost V 3 bases and J 8 bases; bases outside gene matches: 8. Sequencing input: peripheral blood. This receptor was identified in a man aged 70 or older with acute or convalescent COVID-19. The V gene is TRBV28, the J gene TRBJ2-1, with TRBD1 matching over 12 bases. CDR3 region: CASSFSGTGGRDEQFF. Written as DNA, the CDR3 is TGTGCCAGCAGTTTTTCCGGGACAGGGGGCAGGGATGAGCAGTTCTTC. Drawing the rest from reference TRBV28 and TRBJ2-1, the complete variable domain is DVKVTQSSRYLVKRTGEKVFLECVQDMDHENMFWYRQDPGLGLRLIYFSYDVKMKEKGDIPEGYSVSREKKERFSLILESASTNQTSMYLCASSFSGTGGRDEQFFGPGTRLTVL.